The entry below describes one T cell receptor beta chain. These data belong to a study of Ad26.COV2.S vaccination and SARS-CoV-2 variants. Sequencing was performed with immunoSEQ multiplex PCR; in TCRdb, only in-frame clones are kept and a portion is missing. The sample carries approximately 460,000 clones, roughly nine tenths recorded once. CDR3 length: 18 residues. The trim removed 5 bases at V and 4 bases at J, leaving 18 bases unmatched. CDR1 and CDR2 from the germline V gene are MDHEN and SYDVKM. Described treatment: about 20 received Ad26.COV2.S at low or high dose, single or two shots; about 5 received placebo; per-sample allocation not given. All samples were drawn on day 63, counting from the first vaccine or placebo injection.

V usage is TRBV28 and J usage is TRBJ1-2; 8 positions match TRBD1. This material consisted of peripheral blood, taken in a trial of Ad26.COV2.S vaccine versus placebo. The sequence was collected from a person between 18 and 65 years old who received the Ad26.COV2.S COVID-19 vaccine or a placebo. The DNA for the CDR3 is TGTGCCAGCAGTCGGATTCGGACAGGGAGTAGTTCTGCCTATGGCTACACCTTC. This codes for CASSRIRTGSSSAYGYTF.